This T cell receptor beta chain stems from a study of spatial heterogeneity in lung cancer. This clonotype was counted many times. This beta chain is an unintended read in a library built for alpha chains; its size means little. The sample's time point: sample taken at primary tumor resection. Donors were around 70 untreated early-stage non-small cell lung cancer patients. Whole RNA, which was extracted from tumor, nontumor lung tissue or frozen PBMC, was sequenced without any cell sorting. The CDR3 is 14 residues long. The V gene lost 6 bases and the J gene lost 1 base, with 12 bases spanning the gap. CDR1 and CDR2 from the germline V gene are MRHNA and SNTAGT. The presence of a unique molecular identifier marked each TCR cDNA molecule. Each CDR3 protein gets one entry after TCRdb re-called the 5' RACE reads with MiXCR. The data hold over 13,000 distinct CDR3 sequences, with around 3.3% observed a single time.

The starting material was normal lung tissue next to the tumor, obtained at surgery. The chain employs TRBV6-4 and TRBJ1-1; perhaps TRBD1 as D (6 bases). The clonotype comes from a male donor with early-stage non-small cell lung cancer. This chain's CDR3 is CASSPGAANTEAFF. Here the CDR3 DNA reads TGTGCCAGCAGCCCAGGGGCGGCGAACACTGAAGCTTTCTTT.